The 3 T cell receptor beta chains listed next were all sequenced from one sample in a study of T cells after yellow fever vaccination. TCRdb analysed the 5' RACE reads with MiXCR anew, one entry per CDR3 protein. Altogether 250,000 to 300,000 distinct CDR3 sequences are present, 8.7% being singletons, with the ten largest covering about 3%. Sample: CD4+ T cells sorted from PBMCs, taken 5 days after the yellow fever booster vaccination. These receptors were taken from a man between 18 and 29 years old who received the YFV17D yellow fever vaccine.

This chain joins TRBV19 and TRBJ2-7, with 8 bases identical to TRBD1. J lost 3 bases, V lost 7 bases, and 5 bases had no gene match. Germline CDR1 reads LNHDA; CDR2 reads SQIVND (reference sequence). The CDR3 is made up of 13 amino acids. The CDR3 DNA follows: TGTGCCAGTAATCCGACAGGGGTCTACGAGCAGTACTTC. It specifies CASNPTGVYEQYF. Using reference TRBV19 and TRBJ2-7 for the parts outside the CDR3, the full variable domain is DGGITQSPKYLFRKEGQNVTLSCEQNLNHDAMYWYRQDPGQGLRLIYYSQIVNDFQKGDIAEGYSVSREKKESFPLTVTSAQKNPTAFYLCASNPTGVYEQYFGPGTRLTVT.

This clonotype was picked up a small number of times. V usage is TRBV5-1 and J usage is TRBJ2-4; D remains unclear. V was pared by 10 bases and J by 8 bases, with 25 bases between. Germline V gives CDR1 SGHRS, CDR2 YFSETQ. The CDR3 covers 15 residues. The CDR3 here is CAVYIQAPKGDIQYF. The CDR3 nucleotides are TGCGCCGTCTACATCCAGGCCCCCAAAGGAGACATTCAGTACTTC. The complete variable domain, with remaining parts taken from reference TRBV5-1 and TRBJ2-4, reads KAGVTQTPRYLIKTRGQQVTLSCSPISGHRSVSWYQQTPGQGLQFLFEYFSETQRNKGNFPGRFSGRQFSNSRSEMNVSTLELGDSALYLCAVYIQAPKGDIQYFGAGTRLSVL.

This clonotype was seen at least ten times. This sequence joins TRBV5-1 and TRBJ1-3; a weak D match, TRBD1 (6 bases). This CDR3 region has 16 residues. Trimming took 0 bases from V and 0 from J, leaving 10 bases between them. CDR1 is SGHRS and CDR2 is YFSETQ in the germline V gene. CDR3 protein: CASSLVTGTSGNTIYF. The CDR3, as DNA: TGCGCCAGCAGCTTGGTTACAGGGACCTCTGGAAACACCATATATTTT. Looking up the rest from reference TRBV5-1 and TRBJ1-3 gives the full variable domain: KAGVTQTPRYLIKTRGQQVTLSCSPISGHRSVSWYQQTPGQGLQFLFEYFSETQRNKGNFPGRFSGRQFSNSRSEMNVSTLELGDSALYLCASSLVTGTSGNTIYFGEGSWLTVV.